Below, 18 T cell receptor beta chains from the same sample are listed, as sequenced in a study of T cell clonotyping in hematopoietic cell transplantation. Some clones are missing from TCRdb's copy, which holds only in-frame ones; the method was immunoSEQ multiplex PCR. The table lists approximately 75,000 clones, around 94% of them singletons. The sequencing sample was made of peripheral blood mononuclear cells. The receptors here all came from a man between 45 and 60 years old in good health. Some clones in this sample may be carry-over from other donors' samples.

In its sample, this clone was seen once. The chain carries TRBV5-1 and TRBJ2-7; 11 bases match TRBD2. This CDR3 has 16 residues. Trimming cost V 0 bases and J 7 bases; bases outside gene matches: 9. Germline CDR1 reads SGHRS; CDR2 reads YFSETQ. The CDR3 DNA follows: TGCGCCAGCAGCTTGGGACCCCTAGCGGGAGGAGAAGAGCAGTACTTC. The encoded protein is CASSLGPLAGGEEQYF. Supplemented by reference TRBV5-1 and TRBJ2-7, the full variable domain reads KAGVTQTPRYLIKTRGQQVTLSCSPISGHRSVSWYQQTPGQGLQFLFEYFSETQRNKGNFPGRFSGRQFSNSRSEMNVSTLELGDSALYLCASSLGPLAGGEEQYFGPGTRLTVT.

This chain connects TRBV29-1 to TRBJ1-2; a weak D match, TRBD1 (6 bases). The CDR3 contains 15 residues. The ends were cut back, 6 bases at V and 2 bases at J, with 19 bases in the middle. Germline CDR1 and CDR2: SQVTM and ANQGSEA. The CDR3 nucleotides are TGCAGCGTCCCCCGGGGGGGCCTCACGAACTATGGCTACACCTTC. Translating gives CSVPRGGLTNYGYTF.

The rearrangement links TRBV4-1 to TRBJ2-7; D is perhaps TRBD1 (5 bases). The CDR3 extends over 13 amino acids. Trimming removed 3 bases from V and 7 bases from J, with 13 bases in between. CDR1 and CDR2 (germline): MGHRA, YSYEKL. The CDR3 loop reads CASSQAQGYEQYF. CDR3 sequence (DNA): TGCGCCAGCAGCCAGGCCCAGGGATATGAGCAGTACTTC.

The V gene is TRBV7-9, the J gene TRBJ1-2; the match to TRBD1 covers 12 bases. V lost 6 bases, J lost 11 bases, and 13 bases stayed unmatched. Germline V gives CDR1 SEHNR, CDR2 FQNEAQ (reference sequence). This CDR3 is built from 15 residues. The CDR3 bases are TGTGCCAGCAGTACTCTGGGACAGGGGGCTATGGGGTACACCTTC. Its translation: CASSTLGQGAMGYTF.

The genes are TRBV7-6 and TRBJ2-1; the D gene is possibly TRBD1 (5 bases). CDR3 length equals 17 residues. Trimming took off 0 bases at V and 4 bases at J, with 16 bases between the two ends. Germline CDR1 is SGHVS and CDR2 is FNYEAQ. CDR3: CASSLAQGETGYNEQFF. The CDR3 coding sequence is TGTGCCAGCAGCTTAGCGCAGGGCGAAACTGGGTACAATGAGCAGTTCTTC.

The chain is built from TRBV4-1 and TRBJ2-3; D ambiguous. Germline assignment: CDR1 MGHRA and CDR2 YSYEKL. The CDR3 has 15 amino acids. V lost 3 bases, J lost 2 bases, and 12 bases lay in between. CDR3 protein: CASSHIDPITDTQYF. The CDR3 DNA sequence: TGCGCCAGCAGCCATATCGATCCGATCACAGATACGCAGTATTTT.

V usage is TRBV30 and J usage is TRBJ2-4, with D perhaps matching TRBD2 (5 bases). Germline V lookup: CDR1 GTSNPN, CDR2 SVGIG (reference sequence). Trimming cost V 0 bases and J 0 bases, with 12 bases left between them. This CDR3 region has 16 residues. The CDR3 here is CAWSVPRTLAKNIQYF. CDR3 sequence (DNA): TGTGCCTGGAGTGTACCCCGGACTCTAGCCAAAAACATTCAGTACTTC.

CDR3 in DNA: TGTGCCAGCAGTTTATCCCCGTTCGGACACTATGGCTACACCTTC. Its translation: CASSLSPFGHYGYTF. The rearrangement joins TRBV27 to TRBJ1-2; D is unclear. There are 15 residues in the CDR3. Germline V lookup: CDR1 MNHEY, CDR2 SMNVEV (reference sequence). Trimming took 0 bases from V and 3 from J, leaving 11 bases between them.

Here the CDR3 reads CASSQDDGEQFF. The CDR3, as DNA: TGCGCCAGCAGCCAAGATGACGGGGAGCAGTTCTTC. The chain joins TRBV4-3 to TRBJ2-1; the D is unclear. The germline gives CDR1 LGHNA, CDR2 YSLEER. This CDR3 spans 12 amino acids. V was cut by 0 bases and J by 10 bases, with 7 bases left in between.

With regard to this clone: Other DNA variants within this sample encode the same CDR3. The chain recombines TRBV30 with TRBJ2-5, with no clear D. Trimming stripped 0 bases from V and 1 base from J, with 6 bases between. This CDR3 spans 13 amino acids. The germline V gene encodes CDR1 GTSNPN and CDR2 SVGIG (reference sequence). In DNA, the CDR3 is TGTGCCTGGAGTGTAAGGGTCCAAGAGACCCAGTACTTC. This codes for CAWSVRVQETQYF.

The rearrangement links TRBV2 to TRBJ2-1; unclear D gene. CDR1 is SNHLY, CDR2 FYNNEI, per germline. The CDR3 consists of 14 residues. Trimming pared 2 bases from V and 4 bases from J, leaving 9 bases between. CDR3 amino acids: CASSERVSYNEQFF. The CDR3 bases are TGTGCCAGCAGTGAAAGGGTCAGTTACAATGAGCAGTTCTTC.

The genes are TRBV5-1 and TRBJ1-4; weak D call: TRBD1 (5 bases). The CDR3 is 17 residues long. Germline V CDR1 and CDR2: SGHRS, YFSETQ. The V and J ends lost 3 bases and 4 bases respectively, with 19 bases between them. CDR3: CASSSSPTGSLNEKLFF. CDR3 bases: TGCGCCAGCAGCTCTTCACCTACAGGTTCTCTTAATGAAAAACTGTTTTTT.

The V gene is TRBV14, the J gene TRBJ2-7; D gene ambiguous. The V end lost 4 bases, the J end lost 2 bases, and 9 bases lay between the germline ends. The CDR3 totals 13 residues. Germline values: CDR1 SGHDN, CDR2 FVKESK. As DNA, the CDR3 is TGTGCCAGCAGCCTCACAGAGACCTACGAGCAGTACTTC. It translates to CASSLTETYEQYF.

The chain joins TRBV6-1 to TRBJ2-7; tentatively, D is TRBD1 or TRBD2 (5 bases each). The CDR3 covers 15 residues. Germline V gene lookup returns CDR1 MNHNS and CDR2 SASEGT. V was pared by 2 bases and J by 6 bases, with 17 bases between. The CDR3 protein is CASSEFFRGSGEQYF. The CDR3 coding sequence is TGTGCCAGCAGTGAATTTTTCCGGGGCTCGGGCGAGCAGTACTTC.

The chain uses TRBV28 and TRBJ2-7; the D gene is possibly TRBD1 (6 bases). The length of the CDR3 is 14 residues. Germline V CDR1 and CDR2: MDHEN, SYDVKM. The germline V and J ends were trimmed by 5 bases and 2 bases, with 13 bases remaining between them. CDR3 coding DNA: TGTGCCAGCAGTGACAGGTCCACTGCCTACGAGCAGTACTTC. This translates into CASSDRSTAYEQYF.

The chain links TRBV27 to TRBJ2-1; no definite D call. Germline CDR1 MNHEY, CDR2 SMNVEV (reference sequence). Trimming left V 5 bases short and J 0 bases short, with 11 bases between. CDR3 length equals 15 residues. Written as DNA, the CDR3 is TGTGCCAGCAGTGGGTTCGCTAACTCCTACAATGAGCAGTTCTTC. This codes for CASSGFANSYNEQFF.

The rearrangement uses TRBV19 and TRBJ1-2; 8 bases are a match to TRBD1. The trim removed 5 bases at V and 4 bases at J, leaving 12 bases unmatched. Germline V gives CDR1 LNHDA, CDR2 SQIVND (reference sequence). The CDR3 spans 16 residues. CDR3 sequence (DNA): TGTGCCAGTAGTGCCGAATCAGGGGGCAGGTCCTATGGCTACACCTTC. It yields the protein CASSAESGGRSYGYTF.

The gene calls are TRBV19 and TRBJ1-5; D gene uncertain. CDR3 length: 13 residues. Trimming removed 3 bases at V and 5 bases at J, with 8 bases between. The V gene's germline CDR1 is LNHDA and CDR2 SQIVND (reference sequence). CDR3 nucleotide sequence: TGTGCCAGTAGTATGTCGACTCATCAGCCCCAGCATTTT. As protein: CASSMSTHQPQHF.